This is a list of T cell receptor beta chains from one sample in a study of cytomegalovirus exposure and HLA in healthy donors. The table came from immunoSEQ multiplex PCR; TCRdb's copy has only in-frame clones and leaves some out. Among about 88,000 clones listed, more than 80% were seen once. Sequenced material: PBMCs. The receptors here all came from a young man in good health and CMV-seronegative. CDR3s leave out the opening cysteine and the closing phenylalanine or tryptophan. Fields, in order: J gene, V gene, clone size, D gene, CDR3 protein. A D gene is named only where the DNA matches it firmly. Size is omitted from some rows. Given values are once, few, many or a class for expanded clones.

>TRBJ1-1|TRBV6-5|few|NA
ASRRQSLNTEAF
>TRBJ1-5|TRBV19|NA|NA
ASSNEGRQPQH
>TRBJ2-7|TRBV5-5|NA|NA
ASSLRQTTYEQY
>TRBJ1-2|TRBV28|few|TRBD1
ASSPHGTANYGYT
>TRBJ2-1|TRBV28|once|TRBD2
ASSLGGLAGYNEQF
>TRBJ2-5|TRBV7-9|NA|NA
ASSLSAGRLQETQY
>TRBJ1-1|TRBV5-1|NA|TRBD1
ASSLSGTGCEAF
>TRBJ1-2|TRBV19|once|NA
ARPRREALLSNYGYT
>TRBJ1-6|TRBV27|NA|TRBD1
ASSLSLQQGGSPLH
>TRBJ2-1|TRBV11-3|NA|TRBD2
ASSPSRTRDYNEQF
>TRBJ2-6|TRBV14|NA|NA
AIGEPISGANVLT
>TRBJ2-5|TRBV5-4|NA|NA
ASSLAGGLETQY
>TRBJ2-2|TRBV21-1|NA|NA
ASSTPGGGYSTGELF
>TRBJ2-7|TRBV5-4|NA|TRBD2
ASSLTSGVHEQY
>TRBJ2-7|TRBV18|NA|TRBD2
ASSPQAGFSYEQY
>TRBJ2-1|TRBV9|NA|TRBD1
ASSSDRVKF
>TRBJ2-1|TRBV7-3|NA|NA
ASSLVAERYNEQF
>TRBJ2-7|TRBV6-5|NA|NA
ASSYRRQPNYEQY
>TRBJ2-1|TRBV4-3|NA|TRBD1
ASSHHTGTGGNEQF
>TRBJ1-4|TRBV27|NA|NA
ASSSRVGTNEKLF
>TRBJ1-1|TRBV6-6|NA|TRBD1
ASRLLDRAEAF
>TRBJ2-1|TRBV5-3|NA|NA
ARSFGNEQF
>TRBJ2-3|TRBV19|NA|NA
ASSNPRSFASTDTQY
>TRBJ2-7|TRBV4-2|few|NA
ASSQASPSYEQY
>TRBJ2-7|TRBV6-1|once|TRBD2
ASSEWGGSYYEQY
>TRBJ2-1|TRBV28|once|NA
ASFGGTAFNEQF
>TRBJ2-1|TRBV7-8|NA|TRBD2
ASNFPGTKLYNEQF
>TRBJ1-4|TRBV28|NA|NA
ASSFLGVIQGNEKLF
>TRBJ2-7|TRBV28|NA|NA
ASSLYPPGSH
>TRBJ2-7|TRBV29-1|NA|TRBD2
SVVPPISLLAGRSYEQY
>TRBJ2-5|TRBV20-1|NA|TRBD2
SARAGTSGN
>TRBJ2-7|TRBV6-5|NA|NA
ASSSGLSREQY
>TRBJ2-1|TRBV27|once|NA
ASSLSSVSEQF
>TRBJ2-5|TRBV29-1|NA|TRBD2
SVSKGLAGETQY
>TRBJ1-1|TRBV6-1|NA|TRBD1
ASRGDRGRYTEAF
>TRBJ2-2|TRBV18|NA|NA
ASSPPRTVPGELF
>TRBJ2-5|TRBV9|NA|NA
ASSTTGGGVRETQY
>TRBJ2-1|TRBV7-2|NA|TRBD2
ASSLRRTSGSSYNEQF
>TRBJ2-2|TRBV9|NA|NA
ASSVQTLYGELF
>TRBJ2-5|TRBV19|NA|TRBD2
ASRRTSAQETQY
>TRBJ2-3|TRBV29-1|NA|TRBD2
SVMTSGRLADTQY